These 26 T cell receptor beta chains originate from one sample sequenced in a study of blood T cell repertoires in COVID-19. The table came from immunoSEQ multiplex PCR; TCRdb's copy has only in-frame clones and leaves some out. Among more than 150,000 clones listed, 80% were seen once. Sequencing used PBMCs or T cells enriched from blood (not recorded which). Receptors were obtained from a man aged 60-69 years who had been exposed to COVID-19.

This clone was observed a handful of times. The CDR3 sequence is CASSPSVPNTGELFF. DNA of the CDR3: TGCGCCAGCAGCCCGAGCGTCCCGAACACCGGGGAGCTGTTTTTT. The chain links TRBV4-3 to TRBJ2-2; D not resolved. The CDR3 is made up of 15 amino acids. V shed 4 bases and J shed 0 bases, with 9 bases lying between them. Germline CDR1 and CDR2: LGHNA and YSLEER.

This clone was counted a single time. The rearrangement links TRBV12-3 or TRBV12-4 to TRBJ1-2; D remains ambiguous. Trimming took off 3 bases at V and 7 bases at J, with 6 bases between the two ends. The CDR3 runs 11 residues. CDR3 coding DNA: TGTGCCAGCAGTTTCCCGGGTGGCTACACCTTC. This gives the protein CASSFPGGYTF.

This chain uses TRBV19 with TRBJ1-1; D might be TRBD1 (5 bases). Deletions cut 7 bases from V and 0 bases from J, with 15 bases between. The germline gives CDR1 LNHDA, CDR2 SQIVND (reference sequence). The CDR3 length is 15 residues. CDR3 bases: TGTGCCAGTACTAATACGGCAGGGATGAACACTGAAGCTTTCTTT. Its translation is CASTNTAGMNTEAFF.

There are a few counts of this clone. V usage is TRBV3-1 (or the pseudogene TRBV3-2) and J usage is TRBJ1-3; D gene unclear. CDR1 and CDR2 (germline): LGHDT, YNNKEL (reference sequence). The V gene lost 0 bases and the J gene lost 4 bases, with 10 bases spanning the gap. The CDR3 contains 15 residues. The CDR3 region has the DNA TGTGCCAGCAGCCAAGATGGGCTCTTGGGAAACACCATATATTTT. This sequence encodes CASSQDGLLGNTIYF.

The J gene is TRBJ2-7, the V gene TRBV4-3; 13 bases match TRBD2. V shed 0 bases, J shed 1 base, and the junction held 9 bases outside the gene matches. Germline values: CDR1 LGHNA, CDR2 YSLEER. The CDR3 contains 19 residues. The CDR3 spells CASSQEIGTSGIFSYEQYF. DNA of the CDR3: TGCGCCAGCAGCCAAGAGATAGGGACTAGCGGGATTTTTTCCTACGAGCAGTACTTC.

This clone was counted many times. This CDR3 is also generated by other DNA sequences in the sample. V and J are TRBV19 and TRBJ2-5, with TRBD2 identical over 9 bases. Trimming removed 6 bases from V and 4 bases from J; junction bases left unmatched: 0. CDR3 length: 12 amino acids. Germline-derived CDR1 and CDR2 are LNHDA and SQIVND (reference sequence). The CDR3 DNA sequence: TGTGCCAGTAGACTAGCGGGAGAGACCCAGTACTTC. This sequence encodes CASRLAGETQYF.

V gene TRBV6-5 combines with J gene TRBJ2-5; 11 bases map to TRBD1. With 6 bases clipped from V and 1 base from J, the junction kept 4 bases outside the gene matches. The CDR3 sequence is 15 residues long. Germline CDR1 and CDR2: MNHEY and SVGAGI. In DNA form, the CDR3 reads TGTGCCAGCAGCGCCGGGACAGGGGGCCAAGAGACCCAGTACTTC. Its translation: CASSAGTGGQETQYF.

This chain links TRBV27 with TRBJ1-2; TRBD1 aligns across 9 bases. This CDR3 contains 12 residues. After removal of 6 bases from V and 6 bases from J, the junction contained 2 bases not matched to a gene. Per germline, CDR1 MNHEY and CDR2 SMNVEV (reference sequence). The CDR3 here is CASRTGGDGYTF. As DNA, the CDR3 is TGTGCCAGCAGGACAGGGGGTGATGGCTACACCTTC.

The chain is built from TRBV14 and TRBJ1-6; the D is unclear. The V end lost 1 base, the J end lost 0 bases, and 7 bases lay between the germline ends. Germline V lookup: CDR1 SGHDN, CDR2 FVKESK. CDR3 length equals 16 residues. The DNA for the CDR3 is TGTGCCAGCAGCCAAGTCGGGAGCTCCTATAATTCACCCCTCCACTTT. Protein: CASSQVGSSYNSPLHF.

The J gene is TRBJ1-3, the V gene TRBV3-1 (or the pseudogene TRBV3-2); D not resolved. Germline V gene lookup returns CDR1 LGHDT and CDR2 YNNKEL (reference sequence). The V end was cut by 0 bases, the J end by 2 bases, with 5 bases between. The CDR3 extends over 14 amino acids. The CDR3 reads CASSQDLAGNTIYF. Here the CDR3 DNA reads TGTGCCAGCAGCCAAGATCTAGCTGGAAACACCATATATTTT.

The V call is TRBV5-6, the J call TRBJ2-1, with D possibly matching TRBD2 (7 bases). Per the germline V gene, CDR1 is SGHDT and CDR2 is YYEEEE. The V gene lost 4 bases and the J gene lost 6 bases, with 11 bases spanning the gap. The CDR3 runs to 13 residues. CDR3 sequence (DNA): TGTGCCAGCAGCGGGGGGGCGGGCAATGAGCAGTTCTTC. It is translated as CASSGGAGNEQFF. Using reference TRBV5-6 and TRBJ2-1 for the parts outside the CDR3, the full variable domain is DAGVTQSPTHLIKTRGQQVTLRCSPKSGHDTVSWYQQALGQGPQFIFQYYEEEERQRGNFPDRFSGHQFPNYSSELNVNALLLGDSALYLCASSGGAGNEQFFGPGTRLTVL.

V and J are TRBV24-1 and TRBJ1-2; D is possibly TRBD1 (6 bases). Trimming took 3 bases from V and 0 from J, leaving 10 bases between them. Germline assignment: CDR1 KGHDR and CDR2 SFDVKD. The CDR3 has 15 amino acids. In DNA, the CDR3 is TGTGCCACCAGTGATCCCGGGACATCTAACTATGGCTACACCTTC. It codes for CATSDPGTSNYGYTF.

V gene TRBV10-2 combines with J gene TRBJ1-3; D is uncertain. CDR3 length equals 15 residues. Germline CDR1 and CDR2: WSHSY and SAAADI. The V end lost 8 bases, the J end lost 4 bases, and 18 bases lay between the germline ends. This chain's CDR3 is CASLSSLIRGNTIYF. As DNA, the CDR3 is TGCGCCAGCCTATCTTCACTCATTCGCGGAAACACCATATATTTT.

The chain is built from TRBV7-6 and TRBJ2-1, with TRBD2 matching over 13 bases. Germline-derived CDR1 and CDR2 are SGHVS and FNYEAQ. This CDR3 contains 16 residues. V shed 5 bases and J 7 bases; nucleotides not matched to a gene: 8. CDR3 region: CASSPGTSGATNEQFF. CDR3 nucleotides: TGTGCCAGCAGCCCCGGGACTAGCGGGGCCACTAATGAGCAGTTCTTC. The full variable domain, completed using reference TRBV7-6 and TRBJ2-1, is GAGVSQSPRYKVTKRGQDVALRCDPISGHVSLYWYRQALGQGPEFLTYFNYEAQQDKSGLPNDRFSAERPEGSISTLTIQRTEQRDSAMYRCASSPGTSGATNEQFFGPGTRLTVL.

The chain uses TRBV7-8 and TRBJ1-5; 10 nucleotides match TRBD1. Germline CDR1 and CDR2: SGHVS and FQNEAQ. The CDR3 runs 16 residues. J was trimmed by 7 bases and V by 1 base; bases with no gene match: 7. The CDR3 sequence: CASSLGTGGIRQPQHF. In DNA form, the CDR3 reads TGTGCCAGCAGCTTAGGGACAGGGGGGATTAGGCAGCCCCAGCATTTT.

The chain joins TRBV5-4 to TRBJ1-2, with D possibly matching TRBD1 (5 bases). This CDR3 has 14 residues. Germline-derived CDR1 and CDR2 are SGHNT and YYREEE (reference sequence). Trimming cost V 1 base and J 4 bases, with 11 bases left between them. The CDR3 nucleotides are TGTGCCAGCAGCTTGACTCAGGGTCGCTATGGCTACACCTTC. Translated: CASSLTQGRYGYTF.

A few counts support this clone. The V call is TRBV5-1, the J call TRBJ2-7; D is possibly TRBD1 (6 bases). The CDR3 consists of 15 residues. Trimming shortened V by 4 bases and J by 2 bases, and 16 bases separated the two germline ends. Germline V gives CDR1 SGHRS, CDR2 YFSETQ. The CDR3 here is CASSPGLGQTYEQYF. The CDR3 DNA is TGCGCCAGCAGCCCGGGTCTTGGACAGACCTACGAGCAGTACTTC.

Comment on this clone: A clone one base away is much larger, so this may be a read error. V is TRBV30 and J is TRBJ1-1; 7 bases map to TRBD1. This CDR3 contains 16 residues. In germline, CDR1 is GTSNPN, CDR2 SVGIG (reference sequence). V trimming: 0 bases; J trimming: 4 bases; junction bases outside the gene matches: 11. CDR3 protein: CAWSVPTGAMSTEAFF. The CDR3 DNA sequence: TGTGCCTGGAGTGTACCCACAGGGGCCATGAGCACTGAAGCTTTCTTT. The full variable domain, its missing parts supplied by reference TRBV30 and TRBJ1-1, is SQTIHQWPATLVQPVGSPLSLECTVEGTSNPNLYWYRQAAGRGLQLLFYSVGIGQISSEVPQNLSASRPQDRQFILSSKKLLLSDSGFYLCAWSVPTGAMSTEAFFGQGTRLTVV.

The table lists this clone with a count of one. The V gene is TRBV4-3, the J gene TRBJ1-1; 7 bases map to TRBD1. CDR3 length: 16 amino acids. Germline V gene data show CDR1 as LGHNA and CDR2 as YSLEER. With 1 base clipped from V and 3 bases from J, the junction kept 8 bases outside the gene matches. CDR3 nucleotides: TGCGCCAGCAGCCAAGCGGCACAGGGGTCGCACACTGAAGCTTTCTTT. The encoded protein is CASSQAAQGSHTEAFF.

V and J are TRBV5-4 and TRBJ2-3; D might be TRBD2 (5 bases). Germline CDR1 is SGHNT and CDR2 is YYREEE (reference sequence). This CDR3 is built from 15 residues. V shed 0 bases and J shed 9 bases, with 17 bases lying between them. CDR3 sequence (DNA): TGTGCCAGCAGCTTGGTTGGACTTGGGTCCGGGACGCAGTATTTT. Protein product: CASSLVGLGSGTQYF.

The chain has TRBV29-1 and TRBJ2-7; 7 positions agree with TRBD2. The CDR3 is made up of 11 amino acids. The ends lost 4 bases at V and 7 bases at J; junction bases unmatched: 4. CDR1 is SQVTM and CDR2 is ANQGSEA in the germline V gene. CDR3 sequence: CSVVGGSEQYF. The CDR3 nucleotides are TGCAGCGTTGTGGGGGGGTCGGAGCAGTACTTC.

The V and J genes are TRBV27 and TRBJ2-7; the match to TRBD1 covers 8 bases. V was clipped by 4 bases and J by 1 base; unmatched bases: 6. The CDR3 totals 15 residues. Germline V gene lookup returns CDR1 MNHEY and CDR2 SMNVEV (reference sequence). The chain's CDR3 is CASSYGTGRSYEQYF. The CDR3 coding sequence is TGTGCCAGCAGTTATGGGACAGGTCGTTCCTACGAGCAGTACTTC.

The chain is built from TRBV19 and TRBJ1-1; possibly TRBD1 for D (6 bases). Trimming pared 1 base from V and 0 bases from J, leaving 15 bases between. The CDR3 spans 17 residues. In germline, CDR1 is LNHDA, CDR2 SQIVND (reference sequence). CDR3 DNA sequence: TGTGCCAGTAGTATAGTTCACTTCGCAGGGGTGAACACTGAAGCTTTCTTT. Amino acid sequence: CASSIVHFAGVNTEAFF.

V gene TRBV7-8 combines with J gene TRBJ1-2, with a weak D call TRBD1 (5 bases). Germline loops: CDR1 SGHVS, CDR2 FQNEAQ. Trimming took off 5 bases at V and 1 base at J, with 8 bases between the two ends. The CDR3 consists of 13 residues. The CDR3 loop is CASSPDSNYGYTF. CDR3 in DNA: TGTGCCAGCAGCCCAGACAGTAACTATGGCTACACCTTC.

This clone has a handful of counts. The chain links TRBV6-6 to TRBJ1-5, with 11 bases fitting TRBD1. The CDR3 runs 18 residues. Germline CDR1 MNHNY, CDR2 SVGAGI (reference sequence). J gave up 2 bases and V 5 bases, and 11 bases lay outside the gene matches. Here the CDR3 reads CASSRGTGGLMGNQPQHF. The CDR3 region has the DNA TGTGCCAGCAGTCGCGGGACAGGGGGTTTGATGGGCAATCAGCCCCAGCATTTT.

This rearrangement joins TRBV7-9 to TRBJ2-7; D call uncertain. Per germline, CDR1 SEHNR and CDR2 FQNEAQ (reference sequence). CDR3 length: 13 amino acids. Between the trimmed V and J ends, which lost 5 bases and 6 bases, there was a span of 14 bases. The CDR3 sequence is CASSPGMPGEQYF. The CDR3 nucleotides read TGTGCCAGCAGCCCCGGAATGCCGGGCGAGCAGTACTTC.